This T cell receptor beta chain was profiled in a study of early T cells in non-severe SARS-CoV-2 infection. Comments on this clonotype: Its target is not known.

Whole-study findings and limits: Sequences matched to VDJdb favored anti-spike CD8 responses, while private and CD4 specificities were missed.

Germline-derived CDR1 and CDR2 are SGHDN and FVKESK. Trimming shortened V by 6 bases and J by 7 bases, and 18 bases separated the two germline ends. CDR3 length: 14 residues. TCRdb itself ran the 5' RACE reads through MiXCR, one entry per CDR3 protein. Of some 98,000 distinct CDR3 sequences listed, around a sixth are singletons. This receptor was obtained from an adult who was a healthcare worker with PCR-confirmed SARS-CoV-2 infection or an uninfected control (not recorded which). Input material: whole blood. The chain couples TRBV14 to TRBJ1-2; possibly TRBD1 for D (5 bases). The CDR3 reads CASSRLSRARGYTF. The CDR3 nucleotides read TGTGCCAGCAGTCGGCTTTCCAGGGCGCGTGGCTACACCTTC.